This TCR beta chain was retrieved from a study of T cell changes during pregnancy in multiple sclerosis. Here immunoSEQ multiplex PCR was the method, and the copy in TCRdb shows in-frame clones only, minus some. The repertoire holds tens of thousands of clones, with 93% as singletons. The CDR3 has 13 amino acids. Germline lookup yields CDR1 MRHNA and CDR2 SNTAGT. Between the trimmed V and J ends, which lost 3 bases and 6 bases, there was a span of 9 bases. The receptor's source is a female donor with multiple sclerosis, enrolled in a pregnancy study. Sequencing was performed on CD8+ T cells from peripheral blood mononuclear cells, taken in the second trimester of pregnancy. J is TRBJ1-5 and V is TRBV6-4; D gene unclear. The CDR3 sequence is CASSEFAGQPQHF. The CDR3 nucleotides read TGTGCCAGCAGTGAGTTTGCGGGTCAGCCCCAGCATTTT.